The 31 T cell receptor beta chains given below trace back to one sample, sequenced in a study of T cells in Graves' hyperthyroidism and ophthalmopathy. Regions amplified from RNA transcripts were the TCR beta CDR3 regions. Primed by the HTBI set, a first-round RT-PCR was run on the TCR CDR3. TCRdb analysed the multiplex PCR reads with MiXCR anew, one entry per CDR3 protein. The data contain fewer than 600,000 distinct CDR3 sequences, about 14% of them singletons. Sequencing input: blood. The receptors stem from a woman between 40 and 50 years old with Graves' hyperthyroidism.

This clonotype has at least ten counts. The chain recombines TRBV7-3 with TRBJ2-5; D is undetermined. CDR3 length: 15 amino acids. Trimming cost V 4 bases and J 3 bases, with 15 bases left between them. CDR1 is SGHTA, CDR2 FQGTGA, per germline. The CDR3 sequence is CASSSSGQWKETQYF. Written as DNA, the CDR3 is TGTGCCAGCAGCTCATCCGGGCAGTGGAAAGAGACCCAGTACTTC.

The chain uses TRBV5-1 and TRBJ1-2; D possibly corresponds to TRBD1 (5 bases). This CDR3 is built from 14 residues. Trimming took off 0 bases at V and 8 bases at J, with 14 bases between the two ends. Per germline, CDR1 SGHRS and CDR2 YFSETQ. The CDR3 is CASSLETRGGGYTF. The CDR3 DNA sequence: TGCGCCAGCAGCTTGGAGACGAGGGGCGGGGGCTACACCTTC.

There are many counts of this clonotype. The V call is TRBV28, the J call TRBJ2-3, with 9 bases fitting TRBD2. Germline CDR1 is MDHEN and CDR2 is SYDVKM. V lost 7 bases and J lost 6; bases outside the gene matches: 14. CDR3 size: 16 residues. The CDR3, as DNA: TGTGCCAGCATTTCCCCTATAGCGGGAGTCTTTGATACGCAGTATTTT. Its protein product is CASISPIAGVFDTQYF.

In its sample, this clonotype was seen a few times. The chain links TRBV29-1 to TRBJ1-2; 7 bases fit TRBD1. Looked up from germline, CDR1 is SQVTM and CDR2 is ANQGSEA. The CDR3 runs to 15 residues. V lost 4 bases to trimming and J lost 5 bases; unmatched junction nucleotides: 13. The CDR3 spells CSVAPARQGPYGYTF. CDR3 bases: TGCAGCGTTGCTCCGGCCAGACAGGGACCATATGGCTACACCTTC.

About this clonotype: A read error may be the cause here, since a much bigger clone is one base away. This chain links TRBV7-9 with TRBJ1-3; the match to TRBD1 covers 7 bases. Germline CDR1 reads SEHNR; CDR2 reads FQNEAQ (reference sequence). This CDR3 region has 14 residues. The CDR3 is CASSFGTAGNTTYF. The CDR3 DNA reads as TGTGCCAGCAGCTTCGGGACAGCTGGAAACACCACATATTTT.

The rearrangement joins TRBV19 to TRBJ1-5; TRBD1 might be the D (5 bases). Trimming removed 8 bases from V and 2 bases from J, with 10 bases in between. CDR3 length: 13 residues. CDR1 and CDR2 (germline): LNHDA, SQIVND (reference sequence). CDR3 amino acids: CASGGDRNQPQHF. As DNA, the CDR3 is TGTGCCAGTGGGGGTGATCGCAATCAGCCCCAGCATTTT. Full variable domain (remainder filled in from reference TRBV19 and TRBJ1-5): DGGITQSPKYLFRKEGQNVTLSCEQNLNHDAMYWYRQDPGQGLRLIYYSQIVNDFQKGDIAEGYSVSREKKESFPLTVTSAQKNPTAFYLCASGGDRNQPQHFGDGTRLSIL.

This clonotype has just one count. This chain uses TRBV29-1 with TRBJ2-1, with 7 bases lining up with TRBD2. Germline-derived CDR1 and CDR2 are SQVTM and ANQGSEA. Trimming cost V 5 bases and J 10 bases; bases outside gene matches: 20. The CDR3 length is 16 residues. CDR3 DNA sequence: TGCAGCGTTCCAATGGGTGCCCGTGAGGGAGGGCAGGAGCAGTTCTTC. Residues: CSVPMGAREGGQEQFF.

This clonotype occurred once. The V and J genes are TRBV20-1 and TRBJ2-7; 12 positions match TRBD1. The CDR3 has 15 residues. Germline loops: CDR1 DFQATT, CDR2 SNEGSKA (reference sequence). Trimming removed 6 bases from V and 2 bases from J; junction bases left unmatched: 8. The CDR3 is CSALSGQGATYEQYF. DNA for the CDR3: TGCAGTGCCCTTTCGGGACAGGGGGCGACCTACGAGCAGTACTTC.

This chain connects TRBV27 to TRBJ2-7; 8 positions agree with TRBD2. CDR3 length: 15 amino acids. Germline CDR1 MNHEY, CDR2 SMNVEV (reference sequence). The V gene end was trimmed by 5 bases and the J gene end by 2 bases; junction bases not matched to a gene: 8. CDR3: CASSQTGGVPYEQYF. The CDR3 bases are TGTGCCAGCAGTCAAACCGGGGGGGTCCCCTACGAGCAGTACTTC.

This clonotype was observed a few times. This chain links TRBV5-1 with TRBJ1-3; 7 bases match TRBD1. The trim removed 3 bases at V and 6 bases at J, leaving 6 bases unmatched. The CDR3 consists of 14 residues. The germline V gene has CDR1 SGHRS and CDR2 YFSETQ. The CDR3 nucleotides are TGCGCCAGCAGCTCGACAGGGAGGGAAAACACCATATATTTT. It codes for CASSSTGRENTIYF.

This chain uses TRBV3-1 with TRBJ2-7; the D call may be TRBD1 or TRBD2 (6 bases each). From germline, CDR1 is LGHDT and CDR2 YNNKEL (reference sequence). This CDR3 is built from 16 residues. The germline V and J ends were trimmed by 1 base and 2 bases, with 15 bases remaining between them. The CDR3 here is CASSQARGGPAYEQYF. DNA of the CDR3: TGTGCCAGCAGCCAAGCTCGAGGGGGGCCCGCCTACGAGCAGTACTTC.

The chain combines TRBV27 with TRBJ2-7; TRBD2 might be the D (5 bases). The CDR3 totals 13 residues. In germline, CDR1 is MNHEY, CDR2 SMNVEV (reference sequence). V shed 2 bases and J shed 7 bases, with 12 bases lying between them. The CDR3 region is CASSLAGSWEQYF. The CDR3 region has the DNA TGTGCCAGCAGTTTAGCGGGCTCCTGGGAGCAGTACTTC.

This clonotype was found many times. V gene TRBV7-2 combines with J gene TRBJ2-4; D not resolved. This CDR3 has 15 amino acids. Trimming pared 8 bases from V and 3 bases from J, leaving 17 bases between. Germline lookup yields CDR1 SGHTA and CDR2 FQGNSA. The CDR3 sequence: CASGPDTLGKNIQYF. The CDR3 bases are TGTGCCAGCGGACCCGACACGTTGGGCAAAAACATTCAGTACTTC. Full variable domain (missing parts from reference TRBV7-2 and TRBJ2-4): GAGVSQSPSNKVTEKGKDVELRCDPISGHTALYWYRQSLGQGLEFLIYFQGNSAPDKSGLPSDRFSAERTGGSVSTLTIQRTQQEDSAVYLCASGPDTLGKNIQYFGAGTRLSVL.

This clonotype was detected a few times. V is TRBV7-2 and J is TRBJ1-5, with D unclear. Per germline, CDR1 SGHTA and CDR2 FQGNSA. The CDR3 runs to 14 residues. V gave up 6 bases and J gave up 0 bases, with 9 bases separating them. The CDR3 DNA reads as TGTGCCAGCAGTTCGACTGATAGCAATCAGCCCCAGCATTTT. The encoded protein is CASSSTDSNQPQHF.

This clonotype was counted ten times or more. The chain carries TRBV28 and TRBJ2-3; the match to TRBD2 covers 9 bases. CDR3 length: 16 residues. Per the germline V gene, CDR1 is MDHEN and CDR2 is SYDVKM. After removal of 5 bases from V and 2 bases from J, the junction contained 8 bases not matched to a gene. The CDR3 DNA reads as TGTGCCAGCAGTCCGACCTTGGGACTAGCCACAGATACGCAGTATTTT. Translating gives CASSPTLGLATDTQYF.

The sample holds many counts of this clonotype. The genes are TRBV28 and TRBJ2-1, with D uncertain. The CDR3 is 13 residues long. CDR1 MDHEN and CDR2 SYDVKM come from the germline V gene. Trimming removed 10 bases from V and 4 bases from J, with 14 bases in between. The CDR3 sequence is CAIQRRLYNEQFF. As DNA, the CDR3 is TGTGCCATTCAGAGGCGTTTGTACAATGAGCAGTTCTTC.

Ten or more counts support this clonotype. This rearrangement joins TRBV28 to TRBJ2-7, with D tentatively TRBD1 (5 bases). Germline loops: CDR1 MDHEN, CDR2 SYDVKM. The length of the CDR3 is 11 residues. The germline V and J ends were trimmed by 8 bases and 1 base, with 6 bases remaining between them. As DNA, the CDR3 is TGTGCCAGCGACAGTTCCTACGAGCAGTACTTC. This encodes CASDSSYEQYF.

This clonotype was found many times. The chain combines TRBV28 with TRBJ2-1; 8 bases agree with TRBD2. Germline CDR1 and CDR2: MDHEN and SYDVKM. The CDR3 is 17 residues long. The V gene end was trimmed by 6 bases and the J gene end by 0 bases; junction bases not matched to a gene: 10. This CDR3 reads CASSRGSSGSSYNEQFF. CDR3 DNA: TGTGCCAGCAGCCGGGGATCGAGCGGGAGCTCCTACAATGAGCAGTTCTTC.

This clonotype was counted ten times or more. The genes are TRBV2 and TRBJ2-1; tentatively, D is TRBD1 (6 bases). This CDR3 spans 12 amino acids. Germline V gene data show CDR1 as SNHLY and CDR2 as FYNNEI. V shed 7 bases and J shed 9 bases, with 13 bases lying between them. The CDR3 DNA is TGTGCCAGCACAGGGGTGCTGGGTGAGCAGTTCTTC. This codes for CASTGVLGEQFF.

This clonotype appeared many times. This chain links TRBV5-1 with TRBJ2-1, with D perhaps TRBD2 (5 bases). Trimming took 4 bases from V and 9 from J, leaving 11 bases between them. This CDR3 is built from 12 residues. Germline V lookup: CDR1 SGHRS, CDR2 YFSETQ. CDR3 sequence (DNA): TGCGCCAGCAGCCAAACACGGGGTGAGCAGTTCTTC. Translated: CASSQTRGEQFF.

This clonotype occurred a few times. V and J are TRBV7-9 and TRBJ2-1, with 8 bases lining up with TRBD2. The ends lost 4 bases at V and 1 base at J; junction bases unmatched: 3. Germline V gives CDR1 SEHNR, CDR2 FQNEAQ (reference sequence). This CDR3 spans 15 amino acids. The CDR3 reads CASSSQRESYNEQFF. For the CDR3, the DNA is TGTGCCAGCAGCTCCCAGCGGGAGTCCTACAATGAGCAGTTCTTC.

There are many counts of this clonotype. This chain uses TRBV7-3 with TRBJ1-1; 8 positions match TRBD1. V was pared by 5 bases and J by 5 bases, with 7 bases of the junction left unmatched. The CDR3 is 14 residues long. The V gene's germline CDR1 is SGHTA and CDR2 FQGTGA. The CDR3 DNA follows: TGTGCCAGCAGCCAAGGACAGGGCGTAACTGAAGCTTTCTTT. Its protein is CASSQGQGVTEAFF. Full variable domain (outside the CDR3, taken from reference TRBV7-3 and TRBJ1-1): GAGVSQTPSNKVTEKGKYVELRCDPISGHTALYWYRQSLGQGPEFLIYFQGTGAADDSGLPNDRFFAVRPEGSVSTLKIQRTERGDSAVYLCASSQGQGVTEAFFGQGTRLTVV.

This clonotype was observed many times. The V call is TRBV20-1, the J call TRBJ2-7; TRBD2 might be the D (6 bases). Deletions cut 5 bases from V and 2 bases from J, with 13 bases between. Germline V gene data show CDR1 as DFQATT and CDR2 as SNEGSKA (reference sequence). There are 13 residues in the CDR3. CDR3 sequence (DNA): TGCAGTGCTCGGGGACTCCGAACCTACGAGCAGTACTTC. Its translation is CSARGLRTYEQYF.

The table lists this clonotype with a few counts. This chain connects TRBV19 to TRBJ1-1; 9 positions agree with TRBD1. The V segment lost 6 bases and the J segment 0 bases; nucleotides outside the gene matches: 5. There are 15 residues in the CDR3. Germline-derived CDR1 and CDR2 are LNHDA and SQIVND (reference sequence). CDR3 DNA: TGTGCCAGTAGATTGGGGGACAGGGTGAACACTGAAGCTTTCTTT. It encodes CASRLGDRVNTEAFF.

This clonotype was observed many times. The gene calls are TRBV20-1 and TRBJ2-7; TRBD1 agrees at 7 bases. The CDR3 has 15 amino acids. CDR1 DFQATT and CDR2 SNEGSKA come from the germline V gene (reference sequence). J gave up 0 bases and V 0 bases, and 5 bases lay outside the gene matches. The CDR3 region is CSARDPRDSSYEQYF. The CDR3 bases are TGCAGTGCTAGAGATCCTCGGGACAGCTCCTACGAGCAGTACTTC.

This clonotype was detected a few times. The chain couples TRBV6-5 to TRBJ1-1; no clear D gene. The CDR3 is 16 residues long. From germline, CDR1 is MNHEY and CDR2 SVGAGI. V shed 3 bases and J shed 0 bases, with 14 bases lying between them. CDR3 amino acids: CASSYRPGPMNTEAFF. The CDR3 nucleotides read TGTGCCAGCAGTTATCGTCCAGGACCCATGAACACTGAAGCTTTCTTT.

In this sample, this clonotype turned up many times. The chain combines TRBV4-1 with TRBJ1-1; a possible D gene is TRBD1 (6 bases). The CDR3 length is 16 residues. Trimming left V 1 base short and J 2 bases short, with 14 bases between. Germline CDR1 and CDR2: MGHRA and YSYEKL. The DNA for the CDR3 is TGCGCCAGCAGCCAAGCTGGGGGCCTCACCAACACTGAAGCTTTCTTT. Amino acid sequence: CASSQAGGLTNTEAFF.

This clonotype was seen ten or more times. The CDR3 DNA sequence: TGTGCCAGCAGCCGTGACAGGGTAGCCAAAAACATTCAGTACTTC. It encodes CASSRDRVAKNIQYF. The chain is built from TRBV11-3 and TRBJ2-4; 7 nucleotides agree with TRBD1. CDR3 size: 15 residues. J was trimmed by 0 bases and V by 5 bases; bases with no gene match: 4. Germline V gives CDR1 SGHNT, CDR2 YENEEA.

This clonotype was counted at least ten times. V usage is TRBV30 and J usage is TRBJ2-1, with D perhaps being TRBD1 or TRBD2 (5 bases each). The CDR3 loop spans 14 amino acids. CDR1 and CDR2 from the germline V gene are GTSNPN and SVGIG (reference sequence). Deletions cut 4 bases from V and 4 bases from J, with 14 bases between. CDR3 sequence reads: CAWTRDRLYNEQFF. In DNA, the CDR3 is TGTGCCTGGACACGGGACCGGTTATACAATGAGCAGTTCTTC.

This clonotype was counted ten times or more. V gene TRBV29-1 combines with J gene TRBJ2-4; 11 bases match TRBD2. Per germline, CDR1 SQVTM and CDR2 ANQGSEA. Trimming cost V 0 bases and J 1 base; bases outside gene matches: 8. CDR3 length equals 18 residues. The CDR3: CSVEETSGSVGAKNIQYF. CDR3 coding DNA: TGCAGCGTTGAAGAAACTAGCGGGAGTGTGGGCGCCAAAAACATTCAGTACTTC.

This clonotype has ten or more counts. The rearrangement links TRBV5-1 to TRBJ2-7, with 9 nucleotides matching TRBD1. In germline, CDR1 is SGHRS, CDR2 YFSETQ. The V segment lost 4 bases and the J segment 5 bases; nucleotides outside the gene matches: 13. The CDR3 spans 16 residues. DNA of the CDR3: TGCGCCAGCAGCGGTGGACAGGGGAAGAGTTTCCACGAGCAGTACTTC. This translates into CASSGGQGKSFHEQYF.